This entry describes one T cell receptor beta chain. This clone showed up just once. This receptor's antigen is unknown. No much larger clonotype is one base removed from it; base qualities were not supplied. CEF-cultured naive and memory CD4+ T cell DNA received survey-level immunoSEQ TCR-beta sequencing. The study's own analysis went as follows. During preprocessing, nonproductive sequences were removed, as were CDR3s that did not start with C, did not end with F or W, or were shorter than 7 amino acids. Antigen-specific clonotypes were called with the MANAFEST web app on the basis of expansion relative to the reference and to other culture wells. A clone counted as positive if significantly expanded in 2 of 3 replicate wells versus the reference culture at FDR below 0.05. Positive clones also required significant expansion versus all other tandem wells and an odds ratio above 5. Cultured and uncultured naive and memory CD4+ repertoires were searched for CDR3s previously identified as spike- and CEF-reactive. After three terminal residues were trimmed from each end, CDR3 homology was quantified as pairwise Levenshtein distance using the stringdist R package. Not all clones reach the TCRdb copy of this immuneACCESS table, which keeps in-frame sequences only. Checked studies attribute under half of the gap to unresolved V genes and leave the rest unexplained. Clonal size and the V and J genes are those of that table, whereas D and trimming came from the DNA. The sample data list around 35,000 clones, and 82% of these were observed just once. Approximately 5% of the sample is in the top ten clones.

The data originate from a study of CD4 T cells in relation to SARS-CoV-2 and coronaviruses (dated by TCRdb to the early 2020s). Background on the whole study: The ViraFEST assay cultured PBMCs with antigen for 10 days, then sequenced TCR beta CDR3s to find antigen-specific clonal expansions. A median age of approximately 37 years, with a range of about 20 to 75 years, was recorded for the full convalescent cohort of around 13 patients. Among the approximately twelve convalescent patients, 8 males and 4 females were included, and two of the subjects were Hispanic. HLA restriction was mapped for shared crossreactive spike epitopes using patient-derived lymphoblastoid cell lines. The study assessed, at the TCR clonotype level, memory CD4+ T cell crossreactivity between SARS-CoV-2 and common cold coronavirus spike proteins. The Adaptive Biotechnologies TCR-sequencing kit was used for samples from a few pre-COVID donors and for the naive versus memory experiments, whereas the other data were Illumina-based. For other donors in the study, expansion assays were sequenced with a different, Illumina-based TCR-beta assay. On the study overall, not on this receptor specifically: Naive versus memory sequencing indicated the assay detects memory recall responses rather than primary responses primed during culture. In about 61% of donors, memory CD4+ clonotypes turned up that crossrecognized SARS-CoV-2 and at least one common cold coronavirus spike. Since the crossreactivity analysis centred on spike protein, crossreactivity against other viral proteins was not assessed. Because no donor provided both pre-pandemic and post-infection samples, tracing the source of pre-existing responses was limited. Small numbers of patients and of tested TCRs limited the study. Significantly weaker SARS-CoV-2-driven expansion was shown by crossreactive clones than by monoreactive clones, consistent with antigenic imprinting.

Naive and memory CD4+ T cells were separated from cryopreserved PBMCs through CD4 enrichment, which was followed by EasySep naive CD4+ T cell enrichment. Sorted naive or memory CD4+ T cells (about 9.2 x 10^4) were cultured 1:1 with T cell-depleted PBMCs and CEF peptides for around ten days. In general, every peptide culture condition was set up in three replicate wells. PBMCs were isolated from leukapheresis product or whole blood by Ficoll-Paque PLUS gradient centrifugation. PBMCs were either cryopreserved at -140°C or used fresh in the expansion assay. The QIAamp Micro DNA Kit was used to extract genomic DNA from the CD4+ T cells. The sample comprised naive CD4+ T cells from PBMCs, cultured in vitro. The cell subset or site label on this specimen signifies: naive CD4+ T cells isolated by negative enrichment. The receptor's source is an adult with COVID-19.

The CDR3 sequence is CASLSLAASSYNEQFF. The DNA sequence is as follows: TGTGCCAGCTTAAGCCTAGCGGCTAGCTCCTACAATGAGCAGTTCTTC. The chain is assembled from TRBV28 and TRBJ2-1; 7 of the junction bases match TRBD2. Ends trimmed: V by 8 bases, J by 0 bases; bases unmatched to a gene: 10. Looking up the germline V gene yields CDR1 MDHEN and CDR2 SYDVKM. From the cysteine up to the phenylalanine, the CDR3 has a length of 16 residues. Only the CDR3 region is kept as DNA, spanning 48 bases read in frame from base 1.